Following are 27 T cell receptor beta chains from one sample sequenced in a study of T-cell reconstitution after alpha-beta-depleted transplantation in children. Construction of the TCRbeta library involved unique molecular identifiers. TCRdb analysed the PCR reads with MiXCR anew, one entry per CDR3 protein. The sample gives about 370,000 distinct CDR3 sequences, approximately 20% of which show up once; 3% to 4.5% is in the top ten. The specimen comprised PBMCs from the stem cell graft donor, sampled from the stem cell graft. These receptor sequences come from a human donor who donated a stem cell graft to a child with acute myeloid leukemia.

The genes are TRBV20-1 and TRBJ1-2; possibly TRBD1 for D (5 bases). The CDR3 runs 12 residues. The ends were cut back, 3 bases at V and 4 bases at J, with 9 bases in the middle. Germline V gene sequence: CDR1 DFQATT, CDR2 SNEGSKA (reference sequence). Here the CDR3 reads CSASRDRYGYTF. As DNA, the CDR3 is TGCAGTGCTAGCAGGGACCGCTATGGCTACACCTTC.

This clonotype was counted only a few times. V usage is TRBV25-1 and J usage is TRBJ1-2; possibly TRBD1 for D (5 bases). The V end lost 2 bases, the J end lost 3 bases, and 10 bases lay between the germline ends. The CDR3 has 14 residues. Germline loops: CDR1 MGHDK, CDR2 SYGVNS. The CDR3 DNA reads as TGTGCCAGCAGTGAACAGGGAGGCGACTATGGCTACACCTTC. Translation gives CASSEQGGDYGYTF.

The rearrangement joins TRBV25-1 to TRBJ2-3, with D tentatively TRBD1 (6 bases). The ends were cut back, 6 bases at V and 4 bases at J, with 20 bases in the middle. The CDR3 is 16 amino acids. Germline values: CDR1 MGHDK, CDR2 SYGVNS. In DNA form, the CDR3 reads TGTGCCAGCAGAGACCAAGGGGGTCAGGAATCAGATACGCAGTATTTT. Translating it yields CASRDQGGQESDTQYF.

This clonotype was detected only a few times. J is TRBJ1-4 and V is TRBV7-9, with a possible D match to TRBD1 (5 bases). The CDR3 is 14 residues long. The germline V gene has CDR1 SEHNR and CDR2 FQNEAQ (reference sequence). Trimming pared 3 bases from V and 4 bases from J, leaving 9 bases between. The CDR3 loop is CASSLGQFNEKLFF. The CDR3 DNA reads TGTGCCAGCAGCTTGGGGCAGTTTAATGAAAAACTGTTTTTT. The variable domain in full, with the rest retrieved from reference TRBV7-9 and TRBJ1-4, is DTGVSQNPRHKITKRGQNVTFRCDPISEHNRLYWYRQTLGQGPEFLTYFQNEAQLEKSRLLSDRFSAERPKGSFSTLEIQRTEQGDSAMYLCASSLGQFNEKLFFGSGTQLSVL.

The J gene is TRBJ1-1, the V gene TRBV20-1, with 7 bases matching TRBD1. Germline V gives CDR1 DFQATT, CDR2 SNEGSKA (reference sequence). V lost 4 bases to trimming and J lost 1 base; unmatched junction nucleotides: 6. The CDR3 is 14 residues long. The CDR3 reads CSANPGGPNTEAFF. CDR3 nucleotide sequence: TGCAGTGCTAACCCAGGGGGACCGAACACTGAAGCTTTCTTT.

The chain carries TRBV4-3 and TRBJ2-5, with D unresolved. Germline V gene sequence: CDR1 LGHNA, CDR2 YSLEER. The length of the CDR3 is 15 residues. Trimming stripped 6 bases from V and 5 bases from J, with 19 bases between. The CDR3 DNA follows: TGCGCCAGCAGTCAGGCGGCTCACCGGCGGGAGACCCAGTACTTC. Amino acids: CASSQAAHRRETQYF.

This clonotype was found many times. One end of the junction fails to match germline, which may point to a read error. The J gene is TRBJ2-2, the V gene TRBV20-1; 10 bases fit TRBD2. CDR1 and CDR2 from the germline V gene are DFQATT and SNEGSKA (reference sequence). The CDR3 has 14 amino acids. The CDR3 nucleotides read TGCAGTGCTCTTACCCTAGCGGGGGCCGGGGACCTGTTTTTT. Translating it yields CSALTLAGAGDLFF.

This chain uses TRBV6-5 with TRBJ2-1; D not certain. This CDR3 has 15 residues. Germline lookup yields CDR1 MNHEY and CDR2 SVGAGI. With 2 bases removed from V and 3 bases from J, the gap between germline ends came to 11 bases. The CDR3 DNA reads as TGTGCCAGCAGTTACACCAGGACGGACTACAATGAGCAGTTCTTC. It is translated as CASSYTRTDYNEQFF.

The rearrangement uses TRBV5-6 and TRBJ2-1; D is unclear. V was trimmed by 1 base and J by 1 base, leaving 6 bases between them. This CDR3 is built from 14 residues. The germline V gene encodes CDR1 SGHDT and CDR2 YYEEEE. The CDR3 sequence is CASSLTASYNEQFF. Written as DNA, the CDR3 is TGTGCCAGCAGCTTGACGGCTTCCTACAATGAGCAGTTCTTC.

This clonotype has at least ten counts. The chain uses TRBV20-1 and TRBJ2-7; D remains ambiguous. Germline V gene data show CDR1 as DFQATT and CDR2 as SNEGSKA (reference sequence). V was clipped by 1 base and J by 0 bases, with 7 bases between them. CDR3 size: 13 residues. For the CDR3, the DNA is TGCAGTGCTAGAGCCAAAAGCTCCTACGAGCAGTACTTC. The encoded protein is CSARAKSSYEQYF.

This clonotype turned up a few times. The rearrangement uses TRBV7-2 and TRBJ2-2, with D maybe TRBD2 (6 bases). The CDR3 runs to 16 residues. V was clipped by 6 bases and J by 6 bases, with 20 bases between them. CDR1 and CDR2 from the germline V gene are SGHTA and FQGNSA. CDR3 sequence: CASSRKTSMKAGELFF. Written as DNA, the CDR3 is TGTGCCAGCAGTCGTAAGACTAGTATGAAGGCCGGGGAGCTGTTTTTT.

The J gene is TRBJ2-4, the V gene TRBV4-2, with D perhaps TRBD2 (6 bases). V lost 0 bases, J lost 1 base, and 16 bases lay in between. Germline CDR1 LGHNA, CDR2 YNFKEQ. There are 18 residues in the CDR3. CDR3 nucleotides: TGTGCCAGCAGCCAAGAGAGGGCTAGCGCTAAGGCCAAAAACATTCAGTACTTC. It encodes CASSQERASAKAKNIQYF.

In its sample, this clonotype was seen many times. The V call is TRBV28, the J call TRBJ2-7, with D possibly TRBD2 on 5 matching bases. The V gene lost 3 bases and the J gene lost 4 bases, with 13 bases spanning the gap. The CDR3 is 14 amino acids. Germline V lookup: CDR1 MDHEN, CDR2 SYDVKM. The CDR3 loop is CASSLDGMGYEQYF. CDR3 coding DNA: TGTGCCAGCAGTTTGGACGGGATGGGTTACGAGCAGTACTTC.

CDR3 protein: CSVASNYGYTF. For the CDR3, the DNA is TGCAGCGTTGCCTCGAATTATGGCTACACCTTC. The chain recombines TRBV29-1 with TRBJ1-2; D unclear. The CDR3 has 11 residues. Germline-derived CDR1 and CDR2 are SQVTM and ANQGSEA. V shed 4 bases and J shed 5 bases, with 8 bases lying between them. The variable domain in full, with the rest retrieved from reference TRBV29-1 and TRBJ1-2, is SAVISQKPSRDICQRGTSLTIQCQVDSQVTMMFWYRQQPGQSLTLIATANQGSEATYESGFVIDKFPISRPNLTFSTLTVSNMSPEDSSIYLCSVASNYGYTFGSGTRLTVV.

V is TRBV4-1 and J is TRBJ2-1, with 8 bases matching TRBD1. J lost 6 bases, V lost 5 bases, and 6 bases had no gene match. From germline, CDR1 is MGHRA and CDR2 YSYEKL. This CDR3 is built from 14 residues. CDR3 nucleotides: TGCGCCAGCAGCTATCAGACAGGGGCCAATGAGCAGTTCTTC. Amino acid sequence: CASSYQTGANEQFF.

The chain links TRBV2 to TRBJ2-2, with 11 bases identical to TRBD1. Trimming took 7 bases from V and 3 from J; bases not matched to a gene: 4. Germline CDR1 is SNHLY and CDR2 is FYNNEI. The CDR3 extends over 15 amino acids. As DNA, the CDR3 is TGTGCCAGCAAGGGACAGGGGGTCGACACCGGGGAGCTGTTTTTT. Its protein is CASKGQGVDTGELFF.

The J gene is TRBJ2-2, the V gene TRBV13; 9 bases line up with TRBD1. After removal of 5 bases from V and 6 bases from J, the junction contained 7 bases not matched to a gene. This CDR3 has 15 residues. The V gene's germline CDR1 is PRHDT and CDR2 FYEKMQ (reference sequence). The CDR3 loop reads CASSRDRERAGELFF. CDR3 coding DNA: TGTGCCAGCAGCCGGGACAGGGAAAGGGCCGGGGAGCTGTTTTTT.

The chain uses TRBV6-5 and TRBJ1-1; no reliable D call. The CDR3 length is 15 residues. Germline CDR1 MNHEY, CDR2 SVGAGI. V dropped 1 base and J dropped 1 base, with 10 bases sitting between them. The CDR3 coding sequence is TGTGCCAGCAGTTACTTTATAAGTGAGAACACTGAAGCTTTCTTT. This encodes CASSYFISENTEAFF.

This clonotype appeared a few times. The CDR3 DNA follows: TGTGCCAGTAGACCGACAGGGGGAGTCACTGAAGCTTTCTTT. Its protein is CASRPTGGVTEAFF. The chain links TRBV19 to TRBJ1-1; 9 bases are shared with TRBD1. V was clipped by 6 bases and J by 4 bases; unmatched bases: 6. Germline V CDR1 and CDR2: LNHDA, SQIVND (reference sequence). The CDR3 is made up of 14 amino acids. Full variable domain (missing parts from reference TRBV19 and TRBJ1-1): DGGITQSPKYLFRKEGQNVTLSCEQNLNHDAMYWYRQDPGQGLRLIYYSQIVNDFQKGDIAEGYSVSREKKESFPLTVTSAQKNPTAFYLCASRPTGGVTEAFFGQGTRLTVV.

The J gene is TRBJ1-1, the V gene TRBV12-3 or TRBV12-4, with D tentatively TRBD1 (5 bases). The CDR3 has 15 amino acids. V was cut by 6 bases and J by 2 bases, with 16 bases left in between. The CDR3: CASRAGGDSNTEAFF. The DNA for the CDR3 is TGTGCCAGCAGGGCGGGAGGGGATTCCAACACTGAAGCTTTCTTT.

This rearrangement joins TRBV7-9 to TRBJ2-7, with TRBD2 matching 7 bases. The CDR3 has 15 residues. V gave up 5 bases and J gave up 1 base; unmatched junction bases: 8. Germline V gene data show CDR1 as SEHNR and CDR2 as FQNEAQ (reference sequence). This CDR3 reads CASSPRGEGSYEQYF. As DNA, the CDR3 is TGTGCCAGCAGCCCCCGTGGGGAGGGTTCCTACGAGCAGTACTTC.

The chain combines TRBV20-1 with TRBJ1-5, with D unclear. The CDR3 covers 12 residues. V lost 6 bases and J 3 bases, leaving 9 bases between the germline ends. Germline CDR1 reads DFQATT; CDR2 reads SNEGSKA (reference sequence). The CDR3 DNA follows: TGCAGTGCCCTAAACAACAATCAGCCCCAGCATTTT. Its protein product is CSALNNNQPQHF.

The genes are TRBV12-3 or TRBV12-4 and TRBJ2-1; the D gene is possibly TRBD1 (5 bases). The CDR3 contains 15 residues. V was cut by 3 bases and J by 2 bases, with 11 bases left in between. CDR3: CASSFYRGPYNEQFF. The CDR3 DNA sequence: TGTGCCAGCAGTTTCTATAGGGGCCCCTACAATGAGCAGTTCTTC.

This clonotype was seen only a few times. The J gene is TRBJ2-6, the V gene TRBV27; D not resolved. From germline, CDR1 is MNHEY and CDR2 SMNVEV (reference sequence). The CDR3 totals 16 residues. V lost 1 base, J lost 0 bases, and 7 bases lay in between. As DNA, the CDR3 is TGTGCCAGCAGTTTATTGGGGAACTCTGGGGCCAACGTCCTGACTTTC. This sequence encodes CASSLLGNSGANVLTF.

V and J are TRBV20-1 and TRBJ1-1, with D maybe TRBD1 (6 bases). Germline-derived CDR1 and CDR2 are DFQATT and SNEGSKA (reference sequence). This CDR3 is 13 amino acids long. V was clipped by 0 bases and J by 11 bases, with 16 bases between them. The CDR3 loop reads CSARDGDTGMAFF. In DNA, the CDR3 is TGCAGTGCTAGAGATGGGGACACAGGAATGGCTTTCTTT.

In its sample, this clonotype was seen many times. The V gene is TRBV7-2, the J gene TRBJ2-3; D call uncertain. Germline V CDR1 and CDR2: SGHTA, FQGNSA. This CDR3 is 13 amino acids long. V shed 2 bases and J shed 2 bases, with 5 bases lying between them. In nucleotides, the CDR3 is TGTGCCAGCAGCTTACTGAACACAGATACGCAGTATTTT. Translation gives CASSLLNTDTQYF.

The genes are TRBV7-2 and TRBJ2-5; 7 nucleotides agree with TRBD1. CDR3 size: 14 residues. V dropped 5 bases and J dropped 5; count of bases not matched to a gene: 8. Germline CDR1 reads SGHTA; CDR2 reads FQGNSA. The DNA of the CDR3 is TGTGCCAGCAGCACACAGACAGGGTTGGAGACCCAGTACTTC. It codes for CASSTQTGLETQYF.